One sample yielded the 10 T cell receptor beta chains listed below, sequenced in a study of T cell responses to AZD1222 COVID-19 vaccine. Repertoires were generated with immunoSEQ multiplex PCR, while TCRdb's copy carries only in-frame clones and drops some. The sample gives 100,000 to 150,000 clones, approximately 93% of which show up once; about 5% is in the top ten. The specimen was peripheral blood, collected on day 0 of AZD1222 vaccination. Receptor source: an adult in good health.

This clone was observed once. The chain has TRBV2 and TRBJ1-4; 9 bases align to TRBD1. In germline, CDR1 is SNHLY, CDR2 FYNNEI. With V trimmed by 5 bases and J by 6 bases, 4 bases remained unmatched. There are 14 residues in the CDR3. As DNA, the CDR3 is TGTGCCAGCAGTTCGGACAGGGGAGATGAAAAACTGTTTTTT. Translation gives CASSSDRGDEKLFF.

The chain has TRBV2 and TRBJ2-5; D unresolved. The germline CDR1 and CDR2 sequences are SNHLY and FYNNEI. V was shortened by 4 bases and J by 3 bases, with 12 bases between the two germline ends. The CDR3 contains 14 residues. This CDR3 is CASSGVRQEETQYF. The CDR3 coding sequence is TGTGCCAGCAGTGGGGTAAGACAAGAAGAGACCCAGTACTTC.

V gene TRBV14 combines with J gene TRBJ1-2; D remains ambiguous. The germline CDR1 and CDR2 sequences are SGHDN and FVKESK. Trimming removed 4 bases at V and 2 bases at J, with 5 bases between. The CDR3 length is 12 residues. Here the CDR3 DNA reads TGTGCCAGCAGCCCCCGAAACTATGGCTACACCTTC. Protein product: CASSPRNYGYTF. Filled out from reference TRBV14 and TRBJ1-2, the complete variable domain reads EAGVTQFPSHSVIEKGQTVTLRCDPISGHDNLYWYRRVMGKEIKFLLHFVKESKQDESGMPNNRFLAERTGGTYSTLKVQPAELEDSGVYFCASSPRNYGYTFGSGTRLTVV.

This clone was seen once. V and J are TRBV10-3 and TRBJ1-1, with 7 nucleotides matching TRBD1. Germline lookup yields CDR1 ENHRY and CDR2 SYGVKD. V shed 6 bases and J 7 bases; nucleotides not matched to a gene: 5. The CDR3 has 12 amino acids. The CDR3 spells CAIRTGTDEAFF. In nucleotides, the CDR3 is TGTGCCATCAGGACCGGGACAGATGAAGCTTTCTTT.

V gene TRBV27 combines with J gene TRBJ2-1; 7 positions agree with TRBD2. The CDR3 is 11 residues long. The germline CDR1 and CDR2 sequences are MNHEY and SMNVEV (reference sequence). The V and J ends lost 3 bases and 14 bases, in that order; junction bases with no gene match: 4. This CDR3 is CASSFGLEEFF. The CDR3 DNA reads TGTGCCAGCAGTTTCGGACTAGAGGAGTTCTTC.

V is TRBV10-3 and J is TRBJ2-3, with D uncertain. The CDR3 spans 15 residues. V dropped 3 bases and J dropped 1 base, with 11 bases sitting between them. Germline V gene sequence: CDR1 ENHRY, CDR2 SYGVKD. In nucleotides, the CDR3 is TGTGCCATCAGTGACTTGTCTCGAGGCACAGATACGCAGTATTTT. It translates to CAISDLSRGTDTQYF.

This chain's CDR3 is CASSPNGPALPGLQPQHF. Written as DNA, the CDR3 is TGCGCCAGCAGTCCTAATGGTCCCGCGTTGCCGGGGCTTCAGCCCCAGCATTTT. The J gene is TRBJ1-5, the V gene TRBV23-1, with D perhaps TRBD1 (5 bases). TRBV23-1 is labeled an ORF, and its function is uncertain. Trimming took 4 bases from V and 6 from J, leaving 25 bases between them. The CDR3 totals 18 residues.

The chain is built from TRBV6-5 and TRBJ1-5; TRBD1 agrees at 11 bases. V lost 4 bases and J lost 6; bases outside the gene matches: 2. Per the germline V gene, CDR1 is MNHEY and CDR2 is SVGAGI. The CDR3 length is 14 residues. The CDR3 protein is CASSWTGGIQPQHF. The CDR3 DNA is TGTGCCAGCAGTTGGACAGGGGGCATTCAGCCCCAGCATTTT.

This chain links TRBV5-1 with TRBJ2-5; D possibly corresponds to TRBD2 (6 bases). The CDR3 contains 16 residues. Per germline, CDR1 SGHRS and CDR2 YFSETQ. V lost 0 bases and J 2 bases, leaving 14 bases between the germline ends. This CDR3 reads CASSLAGGPVQETQYF. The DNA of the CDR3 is TGCGCCAGCAGCTTGGCCGGGGGTCCGGTACAAGAGACCCAGTACTTC.

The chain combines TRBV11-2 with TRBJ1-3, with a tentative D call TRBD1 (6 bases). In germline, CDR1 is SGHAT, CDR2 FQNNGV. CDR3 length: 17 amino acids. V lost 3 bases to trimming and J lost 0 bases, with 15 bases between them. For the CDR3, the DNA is TGTGCCAGCAGCTTGGGGGGCGGATGGGACTCTGGAAACACCATATATTTT. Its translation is CASSLGGGWDSGNTIYF.